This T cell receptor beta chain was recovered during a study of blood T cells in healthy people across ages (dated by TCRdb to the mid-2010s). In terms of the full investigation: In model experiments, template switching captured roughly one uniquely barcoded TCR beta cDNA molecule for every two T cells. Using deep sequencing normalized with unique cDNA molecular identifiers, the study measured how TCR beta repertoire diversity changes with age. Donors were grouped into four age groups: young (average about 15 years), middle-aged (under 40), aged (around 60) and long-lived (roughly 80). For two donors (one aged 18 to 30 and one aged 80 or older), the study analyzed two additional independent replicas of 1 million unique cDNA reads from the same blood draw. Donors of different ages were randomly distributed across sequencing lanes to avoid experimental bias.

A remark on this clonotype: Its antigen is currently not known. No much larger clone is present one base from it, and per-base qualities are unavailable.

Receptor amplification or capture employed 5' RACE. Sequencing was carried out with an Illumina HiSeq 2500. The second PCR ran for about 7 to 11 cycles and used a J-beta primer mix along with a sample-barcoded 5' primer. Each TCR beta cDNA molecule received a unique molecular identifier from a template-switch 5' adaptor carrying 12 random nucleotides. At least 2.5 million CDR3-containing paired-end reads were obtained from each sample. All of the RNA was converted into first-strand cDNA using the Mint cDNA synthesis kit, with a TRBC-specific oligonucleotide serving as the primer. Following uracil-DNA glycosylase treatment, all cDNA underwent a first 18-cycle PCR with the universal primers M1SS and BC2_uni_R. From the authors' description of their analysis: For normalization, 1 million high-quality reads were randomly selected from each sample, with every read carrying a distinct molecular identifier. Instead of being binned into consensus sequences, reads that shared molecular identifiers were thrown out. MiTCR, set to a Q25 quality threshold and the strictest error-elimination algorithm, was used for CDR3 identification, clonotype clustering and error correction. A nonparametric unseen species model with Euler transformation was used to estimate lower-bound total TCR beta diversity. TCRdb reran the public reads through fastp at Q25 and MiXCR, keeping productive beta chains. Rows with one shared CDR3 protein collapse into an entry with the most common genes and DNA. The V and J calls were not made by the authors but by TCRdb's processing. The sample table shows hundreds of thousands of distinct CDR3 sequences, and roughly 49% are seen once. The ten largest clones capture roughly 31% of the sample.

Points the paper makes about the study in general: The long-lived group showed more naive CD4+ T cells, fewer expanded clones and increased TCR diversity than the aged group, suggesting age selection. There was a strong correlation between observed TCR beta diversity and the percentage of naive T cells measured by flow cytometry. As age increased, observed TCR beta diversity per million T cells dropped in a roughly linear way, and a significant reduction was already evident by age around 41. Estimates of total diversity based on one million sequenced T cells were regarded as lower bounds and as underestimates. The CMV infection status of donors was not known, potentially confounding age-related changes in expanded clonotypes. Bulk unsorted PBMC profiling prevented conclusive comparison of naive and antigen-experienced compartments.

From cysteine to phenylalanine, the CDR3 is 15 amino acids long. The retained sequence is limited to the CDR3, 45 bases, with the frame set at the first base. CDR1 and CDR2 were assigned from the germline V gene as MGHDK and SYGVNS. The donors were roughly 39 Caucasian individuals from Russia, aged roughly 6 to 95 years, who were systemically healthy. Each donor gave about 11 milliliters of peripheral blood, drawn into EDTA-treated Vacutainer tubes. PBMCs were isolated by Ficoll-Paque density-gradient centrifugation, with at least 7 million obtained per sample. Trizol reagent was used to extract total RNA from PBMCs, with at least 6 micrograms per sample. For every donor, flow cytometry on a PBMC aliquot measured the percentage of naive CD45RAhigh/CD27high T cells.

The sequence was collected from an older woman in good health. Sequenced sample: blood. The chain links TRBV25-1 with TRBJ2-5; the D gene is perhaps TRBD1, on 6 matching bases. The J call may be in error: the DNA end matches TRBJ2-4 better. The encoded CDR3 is CASSEGADTRNIQYF. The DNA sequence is TGTGCCAGCAGTGAGGGGGCGGACACGAGGAACATTCAGTACTTC.